The 10 T cell receptor beta chains presented below share a single source sample, sequenced in a study of CD8+CD57+ T cells in acquired aplastic anemia listed by TCRdb under 2018. The listed sequencing device is Illumina HiSeq 2000. Profiling of TCR beta VDJ combinations and CDR3 sequences used genomic DNA as the template. TCRdb trimmed public reads at Q25 via fastp, called clones via MiXCR and kept in-frame beta chains. CDR3 protein duplicates are merged, each entry listing the most common genes and DNA. The sample table contains about 180,000 distinct CDR3 sequences; only one count was recorded for roughly 65% of them. Roughly 42% of the sample is taken by the ten largest. Flow cytometry had shown CD8+CD57+ cell expansion in the patients selected for sequencing. Source material: sorted CD4+, CD8+, or CD8+CD57+ T cells (not recorded which) from PBMCs. Source of these receptors: a human donor with aplastic anemia.

This clonotype appeared a few times. The V gene is TRBV20-1, the J gene TRBJ2-5, with D maybe TRBD1 (5 bases). V lost 4 bases and J lost 0, with 15 bases in between. The V gene's germline CDR1 is DFQATT and CDR2 SNEGSKA (reference sequence). The CDR3 has 15 residues. The CDR3 protein is CSAKPLGQNQETQYF. The CDR3 nucleotides read TGCAGTGCTAAACCGCTCGGACAAAACCAAGAGACCCAGTACTTC.

CDR3 residues: CASSEGPLGYIPDTQYF. CDR3 in DNA: TGTGCCAGCAGTGAAGGGCCTCTGGGGTACATTCCAGATACGCAGTATTTT. The chain combines TRBV2 with TRBJ2-3; D is unresolved. The V gene lost 1 base and the J gene lost 4 bases, with 18 bases spanning the gap. The CDR3 has 17 residues. Germline values: CDR1 SNHLY, CDR2 FYNNEI.

The chain couples TRBV7-2 to TRBJ2-5; 8 bases agree with TRBD2. Germline lookup yields CDR1 SGHTA and CDR2 FQGNSA. The V and J ends lost 5 bases and 7 bases, in that order; junction bases with no gene match: 9. The CDR3 loop spans 14 amino acids. DNA of the CDR3: TGTGCCAGCAGCCCCGTAACTAGCGGTGGGACCCAGTACTTC. This translates into CASSPVTSGGTQYF.

This clonotype was detected ten times or more. The rearrangement uses TRBV7-8 and TRBJ2-1; D is ambiguous. This CDR3 spans 13 amino acids. Germline V CDR1 and CDR2: SGHVS, FQNEAQ. V shed 0 bases and J shed 10 bases, with 10 bases lying between them. The CDR3 reads CASSLAGSWEQFF. The DNA for the CDR3 is TGTGCCAGCAGCTTAGCTGGTTCTTGGGAGCAGTTCTTC. Supplemented by reference TRBV7-8 and TRBJ2-1, the full variable domain reads GAGVSQSPRYKVAKRGQDVALRCDPISGHVSLFWYQQALGQGPEFLTYFQNEAQLDKSGLPSDRFFAERPEGSVSTLKIQRTQQEDSAVYLCASSLAGSWEQFFGPGTRLTVL.

The rearrangement joins TRBV2 to TRBJ1-2, with D maybe TRBD1 (5 bases). The V gene lost 4 bases and the J gene lost 2 bases, with 14 bases spanning the gap. Germline V gene sequence: CDR1 SNHLY, CDR2 FYNNEI. The CDR3 covers 15 residues. CDR3 DNA: TGTGCCAGCAGTGTGAGGGACTACGAGAACTATGGCTACACCTTC. This codes for CASSVRDYENYGYTF. Complete variable domain (other parts from reference TRBV2 and TRBJ1-2): EPEVTQTPSHQVTQMGQEVILRCVPISNHLYFYWYRQILGQKVEFLVSFYNNEISEKSEIFDDQFSVERPDGSNFTLKIRSTKLEDSAMYFCASSVRDYENYGYTFGSGTRLTVV.

J is TRBJ2-2 and V is TRBV7-3; 7 bases agree with TRBD1. CDR3 size: 13 residues. With 6 bases clipped from V and 6 bases from J, the junction kept 4 bases outside the gene matches. The germline V gene has CDR1 SGHTA and CDR2 FQGTGA. In DNA, the CDR3 is TGTGCCAGCAGTCCCAGGGGGTCCGGGGAGCTGTTTTTT. Amino acid sequence: CASSPRGSGELFF.

The chain employs TRBV10-3 and TRBJ2-3; D is unresolved. CDR1 and CDR2 (germline): ENHRY, SYGVKD. The V end was cut by 0 bases, the J end by 7 bases, with 8 bases between. The CDR3 loop spans 13 amino acids. CDR3 coding DNA: TGTGCCATCAGTGAGTCGATGAGGAATACGCAGTATTTT. It yields the protein CAISESMRNTQYF.

The chain carries TRBV7-9 and TRBJ2-7, with a tentative D call TRBD2 (5 bases). Trimming took off 5 bases at V and 1 base at J, with 15 bases between the two ends. The V gene's germline CDR1 is SEHNR and CDR2 FQNEAQ (reference sequence). There are 15 residues in the CDR3. This CDR3 is CASSQEDSVSYEQYF. The DNA for the CDR3 is TGTGCCAGCAGCCAAGAGGATAGCGTATCCTACGAGCAGTACTTC.

This clonotype was picked up one time. V and J are TRBV20-1 and TRBJ1-1; D might be TRBD1 (6 bases). In germline, CDR1 is DFQATT, CDR2 SNEGSKA (reference sequence). The V and J ends lost 1 base and 6 bases respectively, with 15 bases between them. The length of the CDR3 is 14 residues. Written as DNA, the CDR3 is TGCAGTGCTAGAGCGTTAGGGGGTATTCCTGAAGCTTTCTTT. Amino acids: CSARALGGIPEAFF.

This chain connects TRBV10-3 to TRBJ1-3; a weak D match, TRBD1 (6 bases). The CDR3 loop spans 13 amino acids. The germline V gene encodes CDR1 ENHRY and CDR2 SYGVKD. The V gene lost 11 bases and the J gene lost 0 bases, with 11 bases spanning the gap. This chain's CDR3 is CASTGFSGNTIYF. The CDR3 nucleotides read TGTGCCTCAACAGGGTTCTCTGGAAACACCATATATTTT.